The 5 T cell receptor beta chains below come from one sample, sequenced in a study of graft-versus-host responses after intestinal transplantation. Their recognized antigens are unknown. Sequenced by immunoSEQ multiplex PCR; TCRdb stores in-frame clones only, minus some. The table lists roughly 38,000 clones, over 90% of them singletons. Source: unstimulated CD8+ T cells sorted from spleen or lymph node cells, taken before transplant. These receptors were obtained from a human donor who was the organ donor for an intestinal transplant.

The chain is built from TRBV4-3 and TRBJ2-5; a weak D match, TRBD1 (5 bases). Trimming took off 0 bases at V and 5 bases at J, with 16 bases between the two ends. The CDR3 covers 16 residues. Looked up from germline, CDR1 is LGHNA and CDR2 is YSLEER. The CDR3 loop reads CASSQDRTSLGETQYF. For the CDR3, the DNA is TGCGCCAGCAGCCAAGATAGGACATCCTTGGGGGAGACCCAGTACTTC.

The chain employs TRBV7-9 and TRBJ2-7; unclear D gene. This CDR3 has 12 residues. Germline CDR1 and CDR2: SEHNR and FQNEAQ (reference sequence). V lost 0 bases, J lost 4 bases, and 4 bases lay in between. CDR3 in DNA: TGTGCCAGCAGCTTAGCCGATTACGAGCAGTACTTC. This translates into CASSLADYEQYF.

This sequence joins TRBV11-3 and TRBJ2-2; TRBD2 agrees at 11 bases. The germline V gene encodes CDR1 SGHNT and CDR2 YENEEA. With V trimmed by 5 bases and J by 5 bases, 10 bases remained unmatched. This CDR3 comprises 17 residues. The CDR3 DNA sequence: TGTGCCAGCAGCCCGGGACTAGCGGACTCTAGGACCGGGGAGCTGTTTTTT. Translation: CASSPGLADSRTGELFF.

The chain combines TRBV7-6 with TRBJ2-7; 9 bases agree with TRBD1. V shed 2 bases, J shed 2 bases, and the junction held 13 bases outside the gene matches. The CDR3 is 18 amino acids. Germline-derived CDR1 and CDR2 are SGHVS and FNYEAQ. The CDR3 loop reads CASSLRQGEERGTYEQYF. The CDR3 bases are TGTGCCAGCAGCTTAAGACAGGGGGAGGAGCGGGGTACCTACGAGCAGTACTTC.

The CDR3 nucleotides read TGTGCCAGCACTGTCTTATCTAACTCTGGAAACACCATATATTTT. This translates into CASTVLSNSGNTIYF. This chain connects TRBV2 to TRBJ1-3, with D unresolved. The CDR3 totals 15 residues. The germline V and J ends were trimmed by 7 bases and 0 bases, with 13 bases remaining between them. The germline gives CDR1 SNHLY, CDR2 FYNNEI.